This T cell receptor beta chain was recorded in a study of metastatic and nonmetastatic thyroid tumors. Background on the study: It was across blood and tumor or nodule tissue from malignant and benign thyroid patients that repertoires were compared.

Per germline, CDR1 SQVTM and CDR2 ANQGSEA. V shed 5 bases and J shed 0 bases, with 9 bases lying between them. The CDR3 totals 13 residues. Per the original methods: Clinicopathological groups of papillary thyroid cancer showed CDR3 differences that were used to build a distant-metastasis classifier. From the PCR reads, TCRdb re-called clones with MiXCR. These V and J calls derive from TCRdb rather than the authors' analysis. This table has tens of thousands of clones, around 15% appearing once. Many counts were recorded for this clone. Treatment of any kind had been given to no patient before thyroid surgery.

The source material was blood. This clonotype was obtained from a female donor with papillary thyroid cancer or a benign thyroid nodule (not recorded which). Some clones in this sample may be carry-over from other donors' samples. The genes are TRBV29-1 and TRBJ2-3; D ambiguous. The CDR3: CSVSVDSTDTQYF. The CDR3, as DNA: TGCAGCGTTAGCGTGGATAGCACAGATACGCAGTATTTT.